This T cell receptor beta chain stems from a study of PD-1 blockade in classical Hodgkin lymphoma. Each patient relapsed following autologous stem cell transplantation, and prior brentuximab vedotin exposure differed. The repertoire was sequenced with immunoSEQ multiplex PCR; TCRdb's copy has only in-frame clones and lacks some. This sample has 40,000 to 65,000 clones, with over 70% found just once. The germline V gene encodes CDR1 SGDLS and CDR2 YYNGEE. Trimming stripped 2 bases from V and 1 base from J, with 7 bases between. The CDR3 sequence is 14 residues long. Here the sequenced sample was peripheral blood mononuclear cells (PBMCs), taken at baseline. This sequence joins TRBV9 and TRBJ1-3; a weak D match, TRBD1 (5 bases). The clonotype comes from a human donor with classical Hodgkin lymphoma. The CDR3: CASSVEGSGNTIYF. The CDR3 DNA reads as TGTGCCAGCAGCGTGGAGGGGTCTGGAAACACCATATATTTT.